Given below is one T cell receptor (beta chain) in context. These data are taken from a study of blood T cell repertoires in COVID-19. Study-wide context: Samples representing acute and convalescent COVID-19 were sourced from the United States, Italy and Spain. The analysed material was cDNA or gDNA that came from T cells, B-cell-depleted T cells, or PBMCs.

Per the study methods: Estimates of nucleated cell counts were drawn from the amplification of reference gene primers. Only in-frame clones appear in the TCRdb table, and some are missing; sequencing was by immunoSEQ multiplex PCR. V, J and clone size were drawn from that table, and D and trimming were deduced from the DNA. The profile shows roughly 200,000 clones, roughly 75% of them singletons. V lost 0 bases to trimming and J lost 3 bases, with 12 bases between them. The CDR3 is 16 residues long. CDR1 and CDR2 (germline): SEHNR, FQNEAQ (reference sequence). The receptor was derived from a man between 65 and 80 years old with active or convalescent COVID-19. The rearrangement links TRBV7-9 to TRBJ1-3; D perhaps matches TRBD1 (5 bases). Material: peripheral blood. The CDR3 loop is CASSLAARVVGNTIYF. The CDR3 bases are TGTGCCAGCAGCTTAGCAGCCAGGGTGGTTGGAAACACCATATATTTT.